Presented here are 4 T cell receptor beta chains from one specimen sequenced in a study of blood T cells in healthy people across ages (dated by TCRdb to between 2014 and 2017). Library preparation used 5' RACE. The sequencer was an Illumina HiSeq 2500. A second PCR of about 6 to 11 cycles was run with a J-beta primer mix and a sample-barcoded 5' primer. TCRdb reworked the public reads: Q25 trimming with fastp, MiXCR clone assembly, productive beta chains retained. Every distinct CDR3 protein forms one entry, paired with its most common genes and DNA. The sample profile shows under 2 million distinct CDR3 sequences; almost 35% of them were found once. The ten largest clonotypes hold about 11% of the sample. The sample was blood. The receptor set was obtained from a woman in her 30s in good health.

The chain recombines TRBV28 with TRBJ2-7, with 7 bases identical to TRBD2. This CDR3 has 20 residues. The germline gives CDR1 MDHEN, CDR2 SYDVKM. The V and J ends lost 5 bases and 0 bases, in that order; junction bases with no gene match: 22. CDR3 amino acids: CASSAGPSLGLVPTSYEQYF. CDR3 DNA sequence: TGTGCCAGCAGTGCCGGGCCCTCCCTCGGACTAGTGCCAACCTCCTACGAGCAGTACTTC.

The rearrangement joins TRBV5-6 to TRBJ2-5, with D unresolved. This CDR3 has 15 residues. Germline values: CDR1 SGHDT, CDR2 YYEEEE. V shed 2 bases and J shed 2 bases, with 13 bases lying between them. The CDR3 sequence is CASSFINNKQETQYF. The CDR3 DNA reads TGTGCCAGCAGCTTTATAAATAACAAACAAGAGACCCAGTACTTC.

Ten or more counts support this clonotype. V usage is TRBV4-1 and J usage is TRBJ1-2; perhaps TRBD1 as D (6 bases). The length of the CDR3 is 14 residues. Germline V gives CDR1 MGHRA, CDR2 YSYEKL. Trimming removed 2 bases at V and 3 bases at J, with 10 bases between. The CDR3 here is CASSQWGAHYGYTF. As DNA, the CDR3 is TGCGCCAGCAGCCAATGGGGGGCCCACTATGGCTACACCTTC.

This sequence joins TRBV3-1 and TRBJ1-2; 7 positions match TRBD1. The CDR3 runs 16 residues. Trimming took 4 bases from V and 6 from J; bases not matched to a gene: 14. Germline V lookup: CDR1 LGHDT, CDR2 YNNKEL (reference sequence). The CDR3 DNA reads TGTGCCAGCAGCCTCATTTTAGGGGGCGTCGGTAATGGCTACACCTTC. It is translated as CASSLILGGVGNGYTF.